Below, one T cell receptor beta chain is given with its context. Its antigen is unknown. The input lacks base qualities; no much larger clone sits a single base away. Using the deep immunoSEQ assay, multiplex PCR amplified TCR CDR3 regions from genomic DNA. Extracted genomic DNA from each cell subset was distributed evenly across all wells of several immunoSEQ 96-well plates, and each plate was treated as a replicate. For sorted subsets, 200 ng of genomic DNA, equivalent to 30,000 or so T cell genomes, went into each replicate PCR. The purified libraries were quantified using a Qubit 3.0 fluorometer, sized with a Bioanalyzer 2100, and then quantified again using the KAPA Library Quantification kit. A separate single-read 150-cycle Illumina NextSeq 550 flow cell was used to sequence each immunoSEQ 96-well plate. The authors processed their data as follows. Because only junctional sequences without quality scores were contained in the immunoSEQ output, filtering matching that applied to full-length reads could not be performed. Sequences were annotated with PyIR, a Python wrapper for IgBLAST v1.9, and V/J genes and CDR3 were assigned using IMGT germline references. Reads with weak V/J assignments (E-value above 1e-6), missing CDR3, stop codons, out-of-frame junctions, or ambiguous translated residues were removed. V3J clonotypes were defined as sequences sharing an identical inferred V gene, J gene, and CDR3 amino acid sequence. To compute the percentage overlap between repertoires, the number of shared unique clonotypes was divided by the size of the smaller repertoire. Repertoire richness was assessed with RTK rarefaction, the Chao1 estimator, and Recon v2.1 estimates of unobserved clonotypes. OLGA was used to compute generation probabilities for all TCRbeta clonotypes that the gDNA method yielded from a handful of donors. The immuneACCESS repertoire file appears here via TCRdb, limited to in-frame rearrangements. These files lack a portion of the clones; in checked studies, under half of the deficit traces to unresolved V genes, and the cause of the others is not known. The DNA was the basis for D and trimming; V, J and clone size are from that table. The table for this sample lists around 2,000,000 clones; approximately 94% of them were counted only once. The ten largest account for around 1.1% of the sample.

These data belong to a study of shared clonotypes between healthy human individuals (TCRdb year 2020). Regarding the study in general: Two women and a few men aged 18 to 49 years were included in the cohort. Each donor's leukapheresis produced roughly between roughly 0.85 and 10 billion PBMCs. Libraries were prepared and TCR repertoires were sequenced by different laboratories using diverse techniques, in order to increase sequencing depth and limit assay-specific biases. The study deeply sequenced blood TCR repertoires of five healthy adults to estimate repertoire size and the extent of clonotype sharing between individuals. For each donor, CD4 naive and CD4 memory were each given three plates, CD8 naive was given two plates, and CD8 memory was given one plate. Results the study describes overall, beyond this receptor: The genetic and exposure-history diversity represented was limited by the small number of donors. Naive subsets generally had larger estimated clonotype richness than memory subsets did. Sharing across four donors was observed for approximately 5% of naive CD4, around 3.5% of naive CD8, over 2% of memory CD4, and approximately 0.41% of memory CD8 clonotypes. Clonotypes shared by all four sorted-subset donors showed higher generation probabilities than non-shared clonotypes. Pairwise subsampling indicated that sequencing depth was expected to affect the degree of clonotype sharing among donors. Even with the large sequencing depth, rarefaction of the sorted-subset datasets indicated that sequencing was incomplete. Sampling was limited to blood, and TCR repertoires in tissue likely differ from TCR repertoires in blood.

The cysteine opens and the phenylalanine closes a CDR3 of 17 amino acids. Here the CDR3 DNA is all that survives: 51 bases in frame from base 1. The germline V gene (reference sequence) yields SEHNR for CDR1 and FQNEAQ for CDR2. The junction shows trimming of 1 base on V and 3 bases on J, and the gene matches do not reach 9 bases of it. CD8 naive samples were CD45RO-negative cells positively selected for CCR7, giving a CD45RA+CCR7+ population that excluded TemRA cells. Healthy HIV-negative adults with no recently reported acute infections or vaccinations were included as donors. All donors were Caucasian adults living in Nashville, Tennessee, USA. Blood was obtained by leukapheresis, after which PBMCs were separated by Ficoll-Histopaque density gradient centrifugation and cryopreserved in liquid nitrogen vapor phase. Analytical flow cytometry was used to check the purity and quantity of each magnetically sorted T cell population. Each sorted fraction had its genomic DNA isolated and then quantified by UV absorbance on a Nanodrop 2000c.

Here the chain combines TRBV7-9 and TRBJ2-7; the junction holds 10 bases that match TRBD1. The source of this sequence is a man aged 18 to 30 in good health. Material for sequencing was naive CD8+ T cells sorted from blood. What this sample's cell subset or site label stands for: CD45RA+CCR7+. At the DNA level, the sequence is TGTGCCAGCAGCTTAGGCCACCGGGACAGGGGAATCTACGAGCAGTACTTC. This encodes CASSLGHRDRGIYEQYF.